The rows below give T cell receptor beta chains drawn from one sample of a study of blood T cell repertoires in COVID-19. The method was immunoSEQ multiplex PCR; TCRdb's version includes in-frame clones alone and lacks a portion of them. In the table there are hundreds of thousands of clones, approximately 90% of which are singletons. The sequencing sample was made of PBMCs or T cells enriched from blood (not recorded which). These receptors all stem from a man aged 35 to 55 who had recovered from COVID-19. The CDR3 runs from the conserved cysteine through the conserved F or W. A D gene is named only where the DNA matches it firmly. For some rows the clone size is stated as once, few or many, or as a class when expanded; others skip it.

clone_size	v_call	d_call	j_call	cdr3_nt	cdr3_aa
-	TRBV7-2	-	TRBJ2-1	TGTGCCAGCAGCTGGGGACTCAGTTCGGGTGAGCAGTTCTTC	CASSWGLSSGEQFF
few	TRBV27	-	TRBJ1-1	TGTGCCAGCAGTTTATTCTCAGGAATGCCGAACACTGAAGCTTTCTTT	CASSLFSGMPNTEAFF
-	TRBV9	TRBD1	TRBJ2-7	TGTGCCAGCAGCGTCCCCACCGGGACAGCCTTCTGCTCCTACGAGCAGTACTTC	CASSVPTGTAFCSYEQYF
once	TRBV5-1	TRBD1	TRBJ2-1	TGCGCCAGCCATAGCCGGGACAGGGGACACAATGAGCAGTTCTTC	CASHSRDRGHNEQFF
-	TRBV5-4	TRBD2	TRBJ2-7	TGTGCCAGCAGCCGAAAGCGGGAGGGCCCCCCCTACGAGCAGTACTTC	CASSRKREGPPYEQYF
-	TRBV2	-	TRBJ2-1	TGTGCCAGCAGTGAGAGGGTTGAGCAGTTCTTC	CASSERVEQFF
-	TRBV3-1/TRBV3-2	-	TRBJ1-5	TGTGCCAGCAGCCAAAGCGGGGATCAGCCCCAGCATTTT	CASSQSGDQPQHF
-	TRBV6-1	-	TRBJ2-1	TGTGCCAGCAGCTACGATACCAATGAGCAGTTCTTC	CASSYDTNEQFF
-	TRBV5-6	-	TRBJ1-2	TGTGCCAGCAGCCTACAGGGTTATGGCTACACCTTC	CASSLQGYGYTF
-	TRBV19	TRBD1	TRBJ2-1	TGTGCCAGTATAGACAGGGAAGGTGGTGAGCAGTTCTTC	CASIDREGGEQFF
many	TRBV30	-	TRBJ2-7	TGTGCCTGGAGGCGGGACAGACCCTACGAGCAGTACTTC	CAWRRDRPYEQYF
-	TRBV5-1	TRBD2	TRBJ2-1	TGCGCCAGCAGCTTGGCTAGCGGGAGTCTCAATGAGCAGTTCTTC	CASSLASGSLNEQFF
-	TRBV19	TRBD1	TRBJ1-2	TGTGCCAGTAGTGGGAAACGGACAGGAATTAATGGCTACACCTTC	CASSGKRTGINGYTF
-	TRBV15	TRBD2	TRBJ2-7	TGTGCCACCAGCAGACACCCCGAAACTAGCGGGAGCTCCTACGAGCAGTACTTC	CATSRHPETSGSSYEQYF
few	TRBV6-5	TRBD2	TRBJ2-1	TGTGCCAGCAGTTACCGAGCGGGAGGTATCGGTGAGCAGTTCTTC	CASSYRAGGIGEQFF
-	TRBV27	TRBD1	TRBJ2-7	TGTGCCAGCAGTTTCGAGGGGACAGGGTTTTACGAGCAGTACTTC	CASSFEGTGFYEQYF